This T cell receptor beta chain was captured by sequencing in a study of blood T cell repertoires in COVID-19. The assay was immunoSEQ multiplex PCR, and TCRdb's table has in-frame clones only and misses some. Of about 180,000 clones listed, 88% are singletons. The germline CDR1 and CDR2 sequences are MNHEY and SMNVEV (reference sequence). With 5 bases removed from V and 1 base from J, the gap between germline ends came to 15 bases. The CDR3 runs to 16 residues. The sample taken for sequencing was PBMCs or T cells enriched from blood (not recorded which). This clonotype was obtained from a woman aged 18-29 years who had recovered from COVID-19. This chain uses TRBV27 with TRBJ1-5; maybe TRBD1 (5 bases). In DNA form, the CDR3 reads TGTGCCAGCAGTCTCCGTTGGCAGGGAAGCAATCAGCCCCAGCATTTT. Encoded protein: CASSLRWQGSNQPQHF.